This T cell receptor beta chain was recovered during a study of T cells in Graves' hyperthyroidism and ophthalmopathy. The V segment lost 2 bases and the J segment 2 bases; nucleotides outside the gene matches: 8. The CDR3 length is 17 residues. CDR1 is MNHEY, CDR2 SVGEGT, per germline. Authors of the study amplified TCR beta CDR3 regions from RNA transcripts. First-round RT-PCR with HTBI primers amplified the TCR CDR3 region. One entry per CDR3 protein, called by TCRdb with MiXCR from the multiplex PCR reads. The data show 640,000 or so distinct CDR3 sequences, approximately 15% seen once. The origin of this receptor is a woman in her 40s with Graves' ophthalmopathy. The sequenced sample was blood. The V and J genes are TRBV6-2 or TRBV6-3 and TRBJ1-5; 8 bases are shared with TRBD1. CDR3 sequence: CASSYASRGLGNQPQHF. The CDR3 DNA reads TGTGCCAGCAGTTACGCCTCCAGGGGGCTTGGCAATCAGCCCCAGCATTTT.